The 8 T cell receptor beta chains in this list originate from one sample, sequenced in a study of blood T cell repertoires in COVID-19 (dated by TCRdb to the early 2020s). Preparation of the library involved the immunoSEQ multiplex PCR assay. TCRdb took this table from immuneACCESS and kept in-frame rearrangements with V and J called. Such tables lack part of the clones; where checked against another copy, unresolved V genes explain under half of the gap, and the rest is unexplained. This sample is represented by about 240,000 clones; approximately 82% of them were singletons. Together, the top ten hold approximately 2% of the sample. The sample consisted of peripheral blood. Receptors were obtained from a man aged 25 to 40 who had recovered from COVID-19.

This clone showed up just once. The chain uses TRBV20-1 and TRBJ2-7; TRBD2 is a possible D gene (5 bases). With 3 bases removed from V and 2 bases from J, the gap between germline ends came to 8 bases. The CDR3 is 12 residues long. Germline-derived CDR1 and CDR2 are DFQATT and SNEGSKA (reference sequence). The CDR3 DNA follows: TGCAGTGCTAGTCCCGGGACCTACGAGCAGTACGTC. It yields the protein CSASPGTYEQYV.

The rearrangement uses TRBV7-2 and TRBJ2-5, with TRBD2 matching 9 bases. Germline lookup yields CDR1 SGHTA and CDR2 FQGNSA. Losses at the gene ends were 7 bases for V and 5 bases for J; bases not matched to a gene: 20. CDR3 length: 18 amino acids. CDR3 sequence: CASTPGGAGGPKFETQYF. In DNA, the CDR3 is TGTGCCAGCACCCCGGGAGGAGCGGGGGGCCCGAAGTTTGAGACCCAGTACTTC.

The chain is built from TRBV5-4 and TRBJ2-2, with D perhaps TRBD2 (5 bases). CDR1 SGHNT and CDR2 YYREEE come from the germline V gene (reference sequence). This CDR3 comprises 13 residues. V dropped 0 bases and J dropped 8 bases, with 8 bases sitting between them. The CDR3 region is CASSLVSGGELFF. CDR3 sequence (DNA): TGTGCCAGCAGCTTGGTATCGGGAGGGGAGCTGTTTTTT.

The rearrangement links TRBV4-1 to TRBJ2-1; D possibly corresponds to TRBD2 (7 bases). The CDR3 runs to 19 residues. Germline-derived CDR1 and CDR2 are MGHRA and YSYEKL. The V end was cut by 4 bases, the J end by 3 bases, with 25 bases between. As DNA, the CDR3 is TGCGCCAGCAGCCTAGGGGGAAAAAAGGGAGGGGTCTTCTACAATGAGCAGTTCTTC. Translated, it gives CASSLGGKKGGVFYNEQFF.

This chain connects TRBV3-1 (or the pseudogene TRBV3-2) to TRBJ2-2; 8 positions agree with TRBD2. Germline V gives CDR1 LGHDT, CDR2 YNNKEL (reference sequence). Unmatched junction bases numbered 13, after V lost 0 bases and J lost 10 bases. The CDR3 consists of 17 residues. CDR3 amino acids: CASSQDRLAGPFAELFF. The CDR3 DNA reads TGTGCCAGCAGCCAAGATCGGCTAGCGGGCCCCTTTGCGGAGCTGTTTTTT.

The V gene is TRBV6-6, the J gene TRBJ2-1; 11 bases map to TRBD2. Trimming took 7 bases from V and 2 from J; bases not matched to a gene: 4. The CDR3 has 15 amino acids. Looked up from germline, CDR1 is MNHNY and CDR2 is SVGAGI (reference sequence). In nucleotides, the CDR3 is TGTGCCAGCAATCAACTAGCGGGGGCCTACAATGAGCAGTTCTTC. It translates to CASNQLAGAYNEQFF.

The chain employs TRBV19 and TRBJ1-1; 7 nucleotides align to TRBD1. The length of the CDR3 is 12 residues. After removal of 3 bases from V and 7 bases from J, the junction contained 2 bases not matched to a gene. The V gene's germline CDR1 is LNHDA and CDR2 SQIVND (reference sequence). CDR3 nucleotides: TGTGCCAGTAGTATGGGGACAGATGAAGCTTTCTTT. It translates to CASSMGTDEAFF. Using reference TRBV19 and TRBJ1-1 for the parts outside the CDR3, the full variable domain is DGGITQSPKYLFRKEGQNVTLSCEQNLNHDAMYWYRQDPGQGLRLIYYSQIVNDFQKGDIAEGYSVSREKKESFPLTVTSAQKNPTAFYLCASSMGTDEAFFGQGTRLTVV.

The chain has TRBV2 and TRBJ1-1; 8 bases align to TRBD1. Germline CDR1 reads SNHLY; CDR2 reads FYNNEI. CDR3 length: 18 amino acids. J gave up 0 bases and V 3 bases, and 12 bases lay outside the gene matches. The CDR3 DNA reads TGTGCCAGCAGTGAGAGGGGGGACAGGCCTTCTTTGAACACTGAAGCTTTCTTT. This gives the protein CASSERGDRPSLNTEAFF.